Shown below are 18 T cell receptor beta chains from a single sample sequenced in a study of shared clonotypes between healthy human individuals (dated by TCRdb to about 2020). Libraries were made using the immunoSEQ multiplex PCR assay. Sourced from immuneACCESS, this table was stored by TCRdb with only in-frame sequences that have V and J called. A share of the clones is absent; for the studies checked, an unresolved V gene accounts for under half, and the remainder has no known explanation. Within this sample are fewer than 600,000 clones, with approximately 85% of them counted one time only. The ten largest make up approximately 13% of the sample. Material for sequencing was PBMCs. All receptors come from a woman in her forties in good health. Some clones in this sample may be carry-over from other donors' samples.

CDR3 DNA: TGTGCCAGCAGTTTAACTCGGCTAGCGGGGAATGAGCAGTTCTTC. It specifies CASSLTRLAGNEQFF. V gene TRBV28 combines with J gene TRBJ2-1, with TRBD2 identical over 9 bases. This CDR3 is built from 15 residues. In germline, CDR1 is MDHEN, CDR2 SYDVKM. Unmatched junction bases numbered 6, after V lost 2 bases and J lost 7 bases. The variable domain in full, with the rest retrieved from reference TRBV28 and TRBJ2-1, is DVKVTQSSRYLVKRTGEKVFLECVQDMDHENMFWYRQDPGLGLRLIYFSYDVKMKEKGDIPEGYSVSREKKERFSLILESASTNQTSMYLCASSLTRLAGNEQFFGPGTRLTVL.

The gene calls are TRBV4-1 and TRBJ1-1; 7 nucleotides agree with TRBD1. J was trimmed by 0 bases and V by 4 bases; bases with no gene match: 2. The CDR3 is made up of 14 amino acids. The germline V gene has CDR1 MGHRA and CDR2 YSYEKL. CDR3 nucleotide sequence: TGCGCCAGCAGCCTTACAGGGGTGAACACTGAAGCTTTCTTT. Its protein product is CASSLTGVNTEAFF.

V usage is TRBV5-1 and J usage is TRBJ2-1, with TRBD2 as a possible D gene (6 bases). This CDR3 region has 15 residues. Germline V gene data show CDR1 as SGHRS and CDR2 as YFSETQ. V dropped 5 bases and J dropped 7 bases, with 19 bases sitting between them. The CDR3 coding sequence is TGCGCCAGCAGTAGGAGGGAGACCCTAATAAATGAGCAGTTCTTC. Translated, it gives CASSRRETLINEQFF. Full variable domain (missing parts from reference TRBV5-1 and TRBJ2-1): KAGVTQTPRYLIKTRGQQVTLSCSPISGHRSVSWYQQTPGQGLQFLFEYFSETQRNKGNFPGRFSGRQFSNSRSEMNVSTLELGDSALYLCASSRRETLINEQFFGPGTRLTVL.

This clone turned up a few times. Other DNA sequences from this sample encode an identical CDR3 as well. The chain is built from TRBV6-1 and TRBJ2-7, with a weak D call TRBD1 (5 bases). Germline V gives CDR1 MNHNS, CDR2 SASEGT. The CDR3 covers 12 residues. V was clipped by 4 bases and J by 3 bases, with 7 bases between them. This chain's CDR3 is CASSAQGYEQYF. CDR3 sequence (DNA): TGTGCCAGCAGTGCCCAGGGCTACGAGCAGTACTTC.

The gene calls are TRBV7-3 and TRBJ2-7; no reliable D call. The CDR3 extends over 9 amino acids. Germline CDR1 SGHTA, CDR2 FQGTGA. V lost 8 bases to trimming and J lost 6 bases, with 5 bases between them. The CDR3 is CASGVEQYF. The CDR3 DNA reads as TGTGCCAGCGGTGTCGAGCAGTACTTC.

The chain uses TRBV9 and TRBJ2-2; the D is unclear. CDR1 and CDR2 (germline): SGDLS, YYNGEE. The CDR3 consists of 13 residues. Trimming removed 1 base from V and 5 bases from J, with 6 bases in between. The CDR3 region has the DNA TGTGCCAGCAGCGTACGCCCAACCGGGGAGCTGTTTTTT. It translates to CASSVRPTGELFF.

V gene TRBV6-5 combines with J gene TRBJ2-2; 7 bases agree with TRBD1. From germline, CDR1 is MNHEY and CDR2 SVGAGI. The CDR3 is made up of 14 amino acids. V gave up 3 bases and J gave up 8 bases; unmatched junction bases: 6. The CDR3 loop is CASSYTGERGELFF. The CDR3 nucleotides read TGTGCCAGCAGTTATACAGGGGAAAGAGGGGAGCTGTTTTTT.

The chain has TRBV11-3 and TRBJ1-1; D is unclear. Deletions cut 3 bases from V and 7 bases from J, with 15 bases between. This CDR3 has 14 amino acids. Germline lookup yields CDR1 SGHNT and CDR2 YENEEA. In nucleotides, the CDR3 is TGTGCCAGCAGCTTGACCGGCGGTGACGATGAAGCTTTCTTT. It yields the protein CASSLTGGDDEAFF.

V and J are TRBV2 and TRBJ2-7; 10 positions match TRBD2. Germline loops: CDR1 SNHLY, CDR2 FYNNEI. There are 16 residues in the CDR3. Trimming at V came to 6 bases and at J to 0 bases, leaving 8 bases not matched to a gene. CDR3 nucleotide sequence: TGTGCCAGCAGGCCCGGGGCTAGCGGGAGCTCCTACGAGCAGTACTTC. Translating it yields CASRPGASGSSYEQYF.

The chain links TRBV6-1 to TRBJ1-5, with D uncertain. This CDR3 comprises 13 residues. In germline, CDR1 is MNHNS, CDR2 SASEGT. V was trimmed by 7 bases and J by 8 bases, leaving 15 bases between them. The CDR3 DNA reads TGTGCCAGCATAACGTTAGGGAAGGAGCCCCAGCATTTT. Its protein is CASITLGKEPQHF.

The chain carries TRBV2 and TRBJ2-7; D not resolved. The CDR3 spans 12 residues. V lost 1 base, J lost 4 bases, and 5 bases lay in between. The V gene's germline CDR1 is SNHLY and CDR2 FYNNEI. The CDR3 sequence: CASSEGIYEQYF. The CDR3, as DNA: TGTGCCAGCAGTGAAGGCATATACGAGCAGTACTTC.

The rearrangement links TRBV28 to TRBJ1-5, with 7 bases that match TRBD1. Germline loops: CDR1 MDHEN, CDR2 SYDVKM. CDR3 length equals 13 residues. Trimming cost V 5 bases and J 6 bases; bases outside gene matches: 4. The CDR3 region is CASSPDRVQPQHF. The CDR3 DNA reads TGTGCCAGCAGTCCCGACAGGGTTCAGCCCCAGCATTTT.

The gene calls are TRBV15 and TRBJ2-1; 11 bases are a match to TRBD1. Germline CDR1 LNHNV, CDR2 YYDKDF (reference sequence). V shed 3 bases and J 6 bases; nucleotides not matched to a gene: 4. The CDR3 is 15 amino acids. The CDR3 sequence: CATSSWTGGLNEQFF. The CDR3 DNA sequence: TGTGCCACCAGCAGTTGGACAGGGGGCCTCAATGAGCAGTTCTTC.

The chain links TRBV6-5 to TRBJ2-7; TRBD2 is a possible D gene (5 bases). Trimming removed 6 bases from V and 2 bases from J, with 17 bases in between. CDR1 and CDR2 from the germline V gene are MNHEY and SVGAGI. This CDR3 has 15 amino acids. The CDR3 region has the DNA TGTGCCAGCAGCCCGCCCCACGGAGGTCCCTACGAGCAGTACTTC. It encodes CASSPPHGGPYEQYF.

The rearrangement joins TRBV5-1 to TRBJ2-5; D is undetermined. V was pared by 1 base and J by 3 bases, with 4 bases between. CDR3 size: 12 residues. Germline V CDR1 and CDR2: SGHRS, YFSETQ. The chain's CDR3 is CASSLPEETQYF. Here the CDR3 DNA reads TGCGCCAGCAGCTTGCCAGAAGAGACCCAGTACTTC.

This clone appeared a single time. Other DNA sequences in this sample translate to the same CDR3. CDR3 protein: CASSPGLSSYNEQFF. Here the CDR3 DNA reads TGTGCCAGCTCACCAGGTCTGAGCTCCTACAATGAGCAGTTCTTC. The rearrangement uses TRBV18 and TRBJ2-1; D is undetermined. The CDR3 totals 15 residues. Germline V gene sequence: CDR1 KGHSH, CDR2 LQKENI. The germline V and J ends were trimmed by 2 bases and 0 bases, with 8 bases remaining between them.

The chain is built from TRBV11-2 and TRBJ1-1, with 7 bases aligning to TRBD1. The CDR3 loop spans 14 amino acids. Germline lookup yields CDR1 SGHAT and CDR2 FQNNGV. Trimming removed 6 bases from V and 4 bases from J; junction bases left unmatched: 8. The CDR3 reads CASRRGQDGTEAFF. CDR3 nucleotide sequence: TGTGCCAGCAGGAGGGGGCAGGATGGCACTGAAGCTTTCTTT.

The chain uses TRBV7-6 and TRBJ2-5; a possible D gene is TRBD1 (5 bases). The CDR3 sequence is 13 residues long. CDR1 and CDR2 (germline): SGHVS, FNYEAQ. V was shortened by 5 bases and J by 5 bases, with 12 bases between the two germline ends. The CDR3 here is CASSRQGWETQYF. The CDR3 region has the DNA TGTGCCAGCAGCCGTCAGGGTTGGGAGACCCAGTACTTC.